The 27 T cell receptor beta chains in this list originate from one sample, sequenced in a study of Tregs in tolerant kidney transplant recipients. Profiling relied on immunoSEQ multiplex PCR, and the TCRdb table lists in-frame clones only, not all of them. Seen here are around 50,000 clones, around 82% observed once, and the top ten hold 4.5% to 6.5%. Sample: CD4+ T cells from blood. The receptor set was obtained from a human donor in good health.

This clone was counted once. This chain links TRBV19 with TRBJ2-5, with TRBD1 matching over 9 bases. Germline V CDR1 and CDR2: LNHDA, SQIVND (reference sequence). The CDR3 covers 14 residues. The ends lost 10 bases at V and 2 bases at J; junction bases unmatched: 8. The CDR3 protein is CATMDRGGQETQYF. The CDR3 DNA follows: TGTGCCACTATGGACAGGGGAGGGCAAGAGACCCAGTACTTC. Variable domain in full (rest from reference TRBV19 and TRBJ2-5): DGGITQSPKYLFRKEGQNVTLSCEQNLNHDAMYWYRQDPGQGLRLIYYSQIVNDFQKGDIAEGYSVSREKKESFPLTVTSAQKNPTAFYLCATMDRGGQETQYFGPGTRLLVL.

CDR3 bases: TGTGCCAGCAGTCACAGGGGGGATCCCGAAATCTACGAGCAGTACTTC. Amino acids: CASSHRGDPEIYEQYF. The V gene is TRBV25-1, the J gene TRBJ2-7; 8 nucleotides align to TRBD1. Trimming took 5 bases from V and 3 from J; bases not matched to a gene: 12. This CDR3 is built from 16 residues. Per germline, CDR1 MGHDK and CDR2 SYGVNS.

This sequence joins TRBV5-1 and TRBJ2-5, with D uncertain. The germline V and J ends were trimmed by 3 bases and 4 bases, with 13 bases remaining between them. The CDR3 runs to 14 residues. The germline gives CDR1 SGHRS, CDR2 YFSETQ. The CDR3 here is CASSWVQLRETQYF. In DNA form, the CDR3 reads TGCGCCAGCAGCTGGGTACAGCTACGAGAGACCCAGTACTTC. The entire variable domain, with the rest obtained from reference TRBV5-1 and TRBJ2-5, is as follows: KAGVTQTPRYLIKTRGQQVTLSCSPISGHRSVSWYQQTPGQGLQFLFEYFSETQRNKGNFPGRFSGRQFSNSRSEMNVSTLELGDSALYLCASSWVQLRETQYFGPGTRLLVL.

The CDR3 nucleotides read TGTGCCAGCAGTTACTATGGTAACACTGAAGCTTTCTTT. Its protein product is CASSYYGNTEAFF. The chain employs TRBV6-6 and TRBJ1-1, with unresolved D. V was trimmed by 1 base and J by 2 bases, leaving 5 bases between them. The CDR3 spans 13 residues. Germline values: CDR1 MNHNY, CDR2 SVGAGI (reference sequence).

This clone was counted once. The rearrangement joins TRBV7-6 to TRBJ1-4, with 7 bases lining up with TRBD1. Germline V gene sequence: CDR1 SGHVS, CDR2 FNYEAQ. V trimming: 5 bases; J trimming: 3 bases; junction bases outside the gene matches: 3. This CDR3 spans 14 amino acids. The CDR3 coding sequence is TGTGCCAGCAGCGTGGGACAGCCTAATGAAAAACTGTTTTTT. It encodes CASSVGQPNEKLFF.

The table lists this clone with a count of one. The genes are TRBV7-2 and TRBJ2-7, with 7 bases identical to TRBD1. Germline lookup yields CDR1 SGHTA and CDR2 FQGNSA. There are 15 residues in the CDR3. The trim removed 3 bases at V and 1 base at J, leaving 6 bases unmatched. The CDR3: CASSFEGGRSYEQYF. The CDR3 DNA is TGTGCCAGCAGCTTCGAAGGGGGCAGGTCCTACGAGCAGTACTTC. The entire variable domain, with the rest obtained from reference TRBV7-2 and TRBJ2-7, is as follows: GAGVSQSPSNKVTEKGKDVELRCDPISGHTALYWYRQSLGQGLEFLIYFQGNSAPDKSGLPSDRFSAERTGGSVSTLTIQRTQQEDSAVYLCASSFEGGRSYEQYFGPGTRLTVT.

The J gene is TRBJ2-5, the V gene TRBV12-5; perhaps TRBD2 as D (6 bases). Germline-derived CDR1 and CDR2 are LGHNT and FRNRAP. V shed 2 bases and J shed 5 bases, with 12 bases lying between them. The CDR3 spans 14 residues. CDR3 nucleotides: TGTGCTAGTGGTTTGTCACAGGAGGGGGAGACCCAGTACTTC. Encoded protein: CASGLSQEGETQYF.

V and J are TRBV5-4 and TRBJ2-2; weak D call: TRBD2 (5 bases). Trimming took 0 bases from V and 4 from J, leaving 10 bases between them. Germline values: CDR1 SGHNT, CDR2 YYREEE (reference sequence). CDR3 length: 15 amino acids. CDR3 nucleotide sequence: TGTGCCAGCAGCTTGGAAGGGAGTAGCACCGGGGAGCTGTTTTTT. This translates into CASSLEGSSTGELFF.

The V and J genes are TRBV7-9 and TRBJ1-5; D gene uncertain. V dropped 1 base and J dropped 9 bases, with 19 bases sitting between them. CDR1 SEHNR and CDR2 FQNEAQ come from the germline V gene (reference sequence). The CDR3 runs 16 residues. CDR3 nucleotides: TGTGCCAGCAGCTTAGGTCCCCCCAGCCATATGGGGCCCCAGCATTTT. Its protein product is CASSLGPPSHMGPQHF.

The J gene is TRBJ2-7, the V gene TRBV15; 10 positions match TRBD1. Trimming removed 7 bases from V and 4 bases from J; junction bases left unmatched: 10. The CDR3 is made up of 15 amino acids. CDR1 LNHNV and CDR2 YYDKDF come from the germline V gene (reference sequence). This CDR3 is CATKKGGQGLYEQYF. The CDR3 coding sequence is TGTGCCACCAAGAAAGGGGGACAGGGGCTATACGAGCAGTACTTC.

This chain connects TRBV11-3 to TRBJ2-3; 11 bases align to TRBD1. Per the germline V gene, CDR1 is SGHNT and CDR2 is YENEEA. This CDR3 is built from 16 residues. V lost 3 bases to trimming and J lost 5 bases; unmatched junction nucleotides: 7. The CDR3 DNA sequence: TGTGCCAGCAGCTTGGGGCCGGGACAGGGGGAAGATACGCAGTATTTT. It translates to CASSLGPGQGEDTQYF.

The V call is TRBV28, the J call TRBJ2-7, with TRBD2 matching 7 bases. This CDR3 region has 15 residues. CDR1 is MDHEN and CDR2 is SYDVKM in the germline V gene. V trimming: 6 bases; J trimming: 3 bases; junction bases outside the gene matches: 11. The CDR3 sequence is CASSSPASGFYEQYF. For the CDR3, the DNA is TGTGCCAGCAGCTCCCCAGCTAGCGGATTCTACGAGCAGTACTTC.

CDR3 loop: CASSLGAGRSSDTQYF. The CDR3 bases are TGTGCCAGCAGCTTAGGGGCGGGTAGGTCCTCGGATACGCAGTATTTT. J is TRBJ2-3 and V is TRBV11-2; TRBD2 is a possible D gene (5 bases). V was trimmed by 1 base and J by 6 bases, leaving 17 bases between them. The CDR3 covers 16 residues. The germline CDR1 and CDR2 sequences are SGHAT and FQNNGV.

The chain links TRBV2 to TRBJ1-3, with D maybe TRBD1 (6 bases). Trimming shortened V by 6 bases and J by 2 bases, and 14 bases separated the two germline ends. The CDR3 is 15 amino acids. Germline CDR1 and CDR2: SNHLY and FYNNEI. The CDR3 DNA reads as TGTGCCAGCAGAGCATTTAGACAGGCTGGAAACACCATATATTTT. Amino acids: CASRAFRQAGNTIYF.

This chain joins TRBV7-2 and TRBJ2-1; D unresolved. Germline V CDR1 and CDR2: SGHTA, FQGNSA. The CDR3 covers 12 residues. Trimming cost V 2 bases and J 6 bases, with 5 bases left between them. The CDR3 region is CASSLIINEQFF. In DNA, the CDR3 is TGTGCCAGCAGCTTAATCATCAATGAGCAGTTCTTC.

The chain links TRBV19 to TRBJ1-1; D gene unclear. Trimming cost V 2 bases and J 1 base, with 11 bases left between them. CDR1 is LNHDA, CDR2 SQIVND, per germline (reference sequence). The CDR3 loop spans 15 amino acids. The CDR3 loop reads CASSISTLPNTEAFF. CDR3 nucleotide sequence: TGTGCCAGTAGTATATCGACACTTCCGAACACTGAAGCTTTCTTT.

The chain links TRBV5-4 to TRBJ2-7, with 10 bases that match TRBD2. Germline V gene data show CDR1 as SGHNT and CDR2 as YYREEE (reference sequence). J was trimmed by 1 base and V by 3 bases; bases with no gene match: 4. This CDR3 contains 15 residues. DNA of the CDR3: TGTGCCAGCAGCTCTAGCGGGAGTACGTCCTACGAGCAGTACTTC. The encoded protein is CASSSSGSTSYEQYF.

The chain carries TRBV5-6 and TRBJ1-1; 7 bases are a match to TRBD1. Germline CDR1 reads SGHDT; CDR2 reads YYEEEE. There are 13 residues in the CDR3. V dropped 0 bases and J dropped 7; count of bases not matched to a gene: 3. CDR3 bases: TGTGCCAGCAGCTTGGGCCGGACAGGTGAAGCTTTCTTT. This gives the protein CASSLGRTGEAFF.

This rearrangement joins TRBV6-1 to TRBJ2-7; 9 nucleotides line up with TRBD2. The CDR3 consists of 15 residues. In germline, CDR1 is MNHNS, CDR2 SASEGT. V was pared by 1 base and J by 6 bases, with 7 bases of the junction left unmatched. CDR3 sequence reads: CASSEESGRIGEQYF. CDR3 nucleotides: TGTGCCAGCAGTGAAGAAAGCGGGAGGATCGGCGAGCAGTACTTC.

With respect to this clone: At the DNA level, this CDR3 is encoded by other sequences in the same sample as well. V usage is TRBV6-5 and J usage is TRBJ1-3, with D unclear. The CDR3 loop spans 14 amino acids. V dropped 2 bases and J dropped 1 base, with 6 bases sitting between them. Germline V lookup: CDR1 MNHEY, CDR2 SVGAGI. CDR3 nucleotides: TGTGCCAGCAGTTACCAGAGGTCTGGAAACACCATATATTTT. Its translation: CASSYQRSGNTIYF.

The chain carries TRBV9 and TRBJ2-6; TRBD1 might be the D (5 bases). The V gene lost 3 bases and the J gene lost 1 base, with 8 bases spanning the gap. CDR1 is SGDLS and CDR2 is YYNGEE in the germline V gene. This CDR3 is built from 15 residues. The CDR3 region has the DNA TGTGCCAGCAGCGCTGCAGGGTCTGGGGCCAACGTCCTGACTTTC. It encodes CASSAAGSGANVLTF.

For the CDR3, the DNA is TGTGCCAGCAGCAAAGATTCTAGCGCGCTCTCCTACAATGAGCAGTTCTTC. Translated, it gives CASSKDSSALSYNEQFF. V gene TRBV21-1 combines with J gene TRBJ2-1; the table's TRBD2 call for D was not verified on the DNA. TRBV21-1 is a pseudogene segment. The CDR3 totals 17 residues.

This clone has just one count. The V and J genes are TRBV9 and TRBJ1-6, with TRBD1 identical over 9 bases. The CDR3 spans 15 residues. Germline CDR1 and CDR2: SGDLS and YYNGEE. Trimming took 0 bases from V and 13 from J; bases not matched to a gene: 8. CDR3 in DNA: TGTGCCAGCAGCGTAGTCGGACAGGGGCTTTCGCCCCTCCACTTT. Protein product: CASSVVGQGLSPLHF. The full variable domain, rest sourced from reference TRBV9 and TRBJ1-6, is DSGVTQTPKHLITATGQRVTLRCSPRSGDLSVYWYQQSLDQGLQFLIQYYNGEERAKGNILERFSAQQFPDLHSELNLSSLELGDSALYFCASSVVGQGLSPLHFGNGTRLTVT.

The V gene is TRBV9, the J gene TRBJ2-2; TRBD2 might be the D (6 bases). CDR3 length: 16 amino acids. In germline, CDR1 is SGDLS, CDR2 YYNGEE. Trimming stripped 0 bases from V and 5 bases from J, with 14 bases between. The CDR3, as DNA: TGTGCCAGCAGCGTAGGGGCTAGCGTGACTACCGGGGAGCTGTTTTTT. This codes for CASSVGASVTTGELFF.

The CDR3 loop is CASSPTGQGYGYTF. The CDR3 bases are TGTGCCAGCAGCCCCACCGGACAGGGCTATGGCTACACCTTC. The chain has TRBV7-2 and TRBJ1-2, with 8 bases fitting TRBD1. The CDR3 length is 14 residues. J lost 4 bases, V lost 5 bases, and 6 bases had no gene match. Looked up from germline, CDR1 is SGHTA and CDR2 is FQGNSA.

This clone was observed a handful of times. The J gene is TRBJ1-2, the V gene TRBV6-1, with 8 bases matching TRBD1. Trimming took 7 bases from V and 5 from J; bases not matched to a gene: 6. The CDR3 is 13 amino acids. CDR1 and CDR2 (germline): MNHNS, SASEGT. CDR3 loop: CASNRDRSYGYTF. The CDR3 DNA follows: TGTGCCAGCAACCGGGACAGGTCATATGGCTACACCTTC.

The chain has TRBV7-3 and TRBJ2-7; D is ambiguous. Looked up from germline, CDR1 is SGHTA and CDR2 is FQGTGA. The CDR3 is 14 amino acids. Between the trimmed V and J ends, which lost 4 bases and 6 bases, there was a span of 16 bases. CDR3 in amino acids: CASSSQVGASEQYF. The CDR3 DNA sequence: TGTGCCAGCAGCTCTCAGGTGGGTGCGTCCGAGCAGTACTTC.